This T cell receptor (beta chain) was observed in a study of T cell repertoires in cytomegalovirus infection. Whole-study context: An indication of both CMV infection and matching HLA type came from public TCR beta signatures. Study-wide results and limits: Cumulative frequency of public TCR beta families picked out carriers of CMV plus the relevant HLA. Ex vivo responses were dominated by HLA-C-restricted CMV-specific TCR beta clonotypes.

This clonotype has at least ten counts. Its antigen is unknown. TCRdb independently ran MiXCR on the reads; one entry per CDR3 protein. The data contain some 200,000 distinct CDR3 sequences, roughly 19% of them singletons. Sequencing was performed on PBMCs. This TCR was recovered from a human donor in good health (CMV status not recorded). Some clones in this sample may be carry-over from other donors' samples.

CDR3 in amino acids: CASSRSGTDGNIQYF. The CDR3, as DNA: TGTGCCAGCAGCCGCTCCGGGACCGATGGGAACATTCAGTACTTC. The chain uses TRBV7-9 and TRBJ2-4; D tentatively reads TRBD1 or TRBD2 (5 bases each). Germline V CDR1 and CDR2: SEHNR, FQNEAQ (reference sequence). CDR3 size: 15 residues. V was clipped by 5 bases and J by 7 bases, with 18 bases between them.